This T cell receptor beta chain was sequenced for a study of T cells in Graves' hyperthyroidism and ophthalmopathy. Study outcomes and limitations: Blood held most thyroid clonotypes expanded above 0.001 frequency.

The CDR3 is 15 amino acids. Trimming removed 4 bases from V and 12 bases from J; junction bases left unmatched: 13. Per the germline V gene, CDR1 is MRHNA and CDR2 is SNTAGT. Amplification yielded TCR beta CDR3 regions, with RNA transcripts as the source. TCR CDR3 underwent first-round RT-PCR with the HTBI primer set. MiXCR, run by TCRdb on the multiplex PCR reads, gives a single entry per CDR3 protein. Of a few hundred thousand distinct CDR3 sequences listed, more than 15% are singletons. Comment on this clonotype: The antigen is unknown.

This receptor was obtained from a woman aged 30 to 39 with Graves' hyperthyroidism. The chain couples TRBV6-4 to TRBJ2-1, with 9 bases that match TRBD2. The sample taken for sequencing was blood. Here the CDR3 reads CASSVTDSGSSPQFF. The CDR3 nucleotides read TGTGCCAGCAGTGTGACGGATAGCGGGAGTTCCCCGCAGTTCTTC.